The T cell receptor beta chain under discussion was sequenced for a study of blood T cell repertoires in COVID-19. TCRdb's copy holds only in-frame clones and misses some; the assay was immunoSEQ multiplex PCR. The sample lists 220,000 or so clones; more than 75% were seen once. The V gene's germline CDR1 is MDHEN and CDR2 SYDVKM. This CDR3 has 15 amino acids. V lost 1 base and J lost 6; bases outside the gene matches: 6. Specimen: peripheral blood. The rearrangement joins TRBV28 to TRBJ1-2, with 9 bases lining up with TRBD1. The origin of this receptor is a man aged 50 to 59 who had recovered from COVID-19. As DNA, the CDR3 is TGTGCCAGCAGTTTATCCACCGGGACAGGGAATGGCTACACCTTC. Encoded protein: CASSLSTGTGNGYTF.